The clone carrying this T cell receptor (beta chain) was seen only once. Its antigen is still unknown. Clones were sequenced by immunoSEQ multiplex PCR, and TCRdb holds only the in-frame ones, with some missing. The table lists a few hundred thousand clones, 90% of them singletons. CDR3 size: 17 residues. V was shortened by 8 bases and J by 3 bases, with 22 bases between the two germline ends. In germline, CDR1 is MDHEN, CDR2 SYDVKM. The data are from a study of cytomegalovirus exposure and HLA in healthy donors. Study-wide results and caveats: A few chains linked to CMV were shown in vitro to be specific for CMV antigens. Many donors shared some public TCRs, even though most TCR sequences were rare. Reportedly, cytomegalovirus status was diagnosed with high sensitivity and specificity. Overall, around 160 TCR beta chains were annotated as cytomegalovirus-associated.

The specimen was PBMCs. The chain has TRBV28 and TRBJ2-2, with D hard to call. The receptor was isolated from a woman under 30 in good health and CMV-seronegative. In nucleotides, the CDR3 is TGTGCCAGCTGGAGCGAGGCGTCCCGACGCCACACCGGGGAGCTGTTTTTT. Its protein is CASWSEASRRHTGELFF.